This paragraph covers one T cell receptor beta chain sequence. A read error may account for a junction end that differs from germline. Using a J-beta primer mix together with a sample-barcoded 5' primer, a second PCR was run for about 7 to 12 cycles. Carrying 12 random nucleotides, a template-switch adaptor labeled each individual cDNA molecule. TCRdb re-called the 5' RACE reads through MiXCR, storing one row per CDR3 protein. This table holds about 1.8 million distinct CDR3 sequences, approximately 50% found once. Total RNA, at least 5.5 micrograms per sample, came from PBMCs. CDR3 length: 12 residues. Germline V gives CDR1 DFQATT, CDR2 SNEGSKA (reference sequence). This sample was taken from a study of blood T cells in healthy people across ages.

This TCR was recovered from a middle-aged woman in good health. This rearrangement joins TRBV20-1 to TRBJ2-5; tentative D call: TRBD1 (5 bases). Sequencing input: blood. Here the CDR3 DNA reads TGCAGTGCTAACGGACACCAAGAGACCCAGTGCTTC. This codes for CSANGHQETQCF.